A single sample gave rise to the 27 T cell receptor beta chains below, sequenced in a study of cytotoxic CD8 clonotypes in ibrutinib-treated CLL. The table came from immunoSEQ multiplex PCR; TCRdb's copy has only in-frame clones and leaves some out. The data contain some 130,000 clones, roughly 85% of them singletons. The specimen comprised PBMCs, sampled after 24 months of ibrutinib treatment. The source is a human donor with chronic lymphocytic leukemia.

The rearrangement joins TRBV5-1 to TRBJ2-2; TRBD1 is a possible D gene (6 bases). Trimming left V 7 bases short and J 7 bases short, with 14 bases between. CDR3 length equals 13 residues. Germline assignment: CDR1 SGHRS and CDR2 YFSETQ. CDR3 loop: CASATGTIGELFF. The CDR3 DNA follows: TGCGCCAGCGCTACTGGGACAATCGGGGAGCTGTTTTTT.

In this sample, this clone turned up once. The gene calls are TRBV11-2 and TRBJ1-6; 7 bases map to TRBD1. Looked up from germline, CDR1 is SGHAT and CDR2 is FQNNGV. This CDR3 has 16 residues. Losses at the gene ends were 5 bases for V and 4 bases for J; bases not matched to a gene: 8. The CDR3 DNA reads as TGTGCCAGCAGCACGCAGGGACAGACATATAATTCACCCCTCCACTTT. Amino acids: CASSTQGQTYNSPLHF.

The V and J genes are TRBV28 and TRBJ1-2; D remains ambiguous. The germline V gene has CDR1 MDHEN and CDR2 SYDVKM. This CDR3 is 13 amino acids long. V was clipped by 7 bases and J by 4 bases, with 13 bases between them. CDR3 amino acids: CASNLKRAYGYTF. In nucleotides, the CDR3 is TGTGCCAGCAACCTAAAGAGGGCCTATGGCTACACCTTC.

V is TRBV7-8 and J is TRBJ1-2, with D possibly matching TRBD1 (5 bases). The CDR3 totals 13 residues. Looked up from germline, CDR1 is SGHVS and CDR2 is FQNEAQ. Deletions cut 5 bases from V and 4 bases from J, with 11 bases between. Here the CDR3 DNA reads TGTGCCAGCAGCCTCGGGACTAGCTATGGCTACACCTTC. Amino acid sequence: CASSLGTSYGYTF.

The chain uses TRBV19 and TRBJ1-4; D might be TRBD1 (5 bases). Trimming removed 4 bases from V and 3 bases from J, with 15 bases in between. The CDR3 runs to 16 residues. Germline V gives CDR1 LNHDA, CDR2 SQIVND (reference sequence). The CDR3 loop reads CASSRSTGYSNEKLFF. In DNA form, the CDR3 reads TGTGCCAGTAGTAGAAGCACAGGATACTCTAATGAAAAACTGTTTTTT.

The rearrangement links TRBV5-4 to TRBJ2-3, with 12 nucleotides matching TRBD2. CDR1 and CDR2 (germline): SGHNT, YYREEE (reference sequence). Trimming took 1 base from V and 6 from J; bases not matched to a gene: 12. The CDR3 consists of 18 residues. Written as DNA, the CDR3 is TGTGCCAGCAGCTTGCTTTGGGCTAGCGGGGGGGCAGGGGATACGCAGTATTTT. As protein: CASSLLWASGGAGDTQYF.

This rearrangement joins TRBV19 to TRBJ2-1; possibly TRBD2 for D (6 bases). Trimming took 5 bases from V and 0 from J, leaving 11 bases between them. The CDR3 spans 15 residues. Germline-derived CDR1 and CDR2 are LNHDA and SQIVND (reference sequence). CDR3 loop: CASSPRESSYNEQFF. The CDR3 nucleotides are TGTGCCAGTAGTCCCCGGGAGTCCTCCTACAATGAGCAGTTCTTC.

This chain links TRBV2 with TRBJ1-1, with D possibly TRBD1 on 5 matching bases. The CDR3 sequence is 13 residues long. CDR1 SNHLY and CDR2 FYNNEI come from the germline V gene. V lost 7 bases, J lost 4 bases, and 13 bases lay in between. DNA of the CDR3: TGTGCCAGCACCCAAGGGGAGGGCACTGAAGCTTTCTTT. Its translation is CASTQGEGTEAFF.

The chain has TRBV19 and TRBJ1-3; perhaps TRBD1 as D (5 bases). Germline CDR1 LNHDA, CDR2 SQIVND (reference sequence). There are 13 residues in the CDR3. V lost 10 bases to trimming and J lost 0 bases, with 10 bases between them. CDR3 protein: CATATASGNTIYF. The CDR3 DNA reads as TGTGCCACAGCGACAGCCTCTGGAAACACCATATATTTT.

This chain uses TRBV27 with TRBJ1-6; 8 nucleotides match TRBD1. Germline-derived CDR1 and CDR2 are MNHEY and SMNVEV (reference sequence). After removal of 5 bases from V and 8 bases from J, the junction contained 5 bases not matched to a gene. The CDR3 runs to 14 residues. The DNA for the CDR3 is TGTGCCAGCAGTCCAGGACAGGGATATTCACCCCTCCACTTT. This encodes CASSPGQGYSPLHF.

The chain joins TRBV7-3 to TRBJ2-2; perhaps TRBD2 as D (6 bases). The CDR3 contains 15 residues. Germline V gene data show CDR1 as SGHTA and CDR2 as FQGTGA. Trimming removed 4 bases at V and 6 bases at J, with 15 bases between. In nucleotides, the CDR3 is TGTGCCAGCAGCTCACACCTGACTAGTCCCGGGGAGCTGTTTTTT. Translating it yields CASSSHLTSPGELFF.

The chain employs TRBV18 and TRBJ2-5; D uncertain. The CDR3 contains 13 residues. CDR1 and CDR2 (germline): KGHSH, LQKENI. The V end lost 4 bases, the J end lost 1 base, and 7 bases lay between the germline ends. The CDR3 is CASSLLGQETQYF. The CDR3 DNA is TGTGCCAGCTCACTCCTAGGCCAAGAGACCCAGTACTTC.

This clone was picked up one time. The CDR3 reads CASSLEFGGLAGELFF. CDR3 coding DNA: TGTGCCAGCAGCCTTGAGTTCGGGGGCCTGGCCGGGGAGCTGTTTTTT. The rearrangement links TRBV14 to TRBJ2-2; D tentatively fits TRBD1 or TRBD2 (6 bases each). Germline V gives CDR1 SGHDN, CDR2 FVKESK. The V gene lost 4 bases and the J gene lost 6 bases, with 18 bases spanning the gap. This CDR3 has 16 residues.

The V and J genes are TRBV9 and TRBJ2-1; a possible D gene is TRBD2 (6 bases). V was trimmed by 0 bases and J by 6 bases, leaving 10 bases between them. Germline CDR1 and CDR2: SGDLS and YYNGEE. The CDR3 extends over 14 amino acids. DNA of the CDR3: TGTGCCAGCAGCGTAGGCGGGGACCCCAATGAGCAGTTCTTC. It specifies CASSVGGDPNEQFF.

This chain joins TRBV7-6 and TRBJ1-2, with D hard to call. The V gene's germline CDR1 is SGHVS and CDR2 FNYEAQ. This CDR3 spans 12 amino acids. Trimming left V 7 bases short and J 4 bases short, with 10 bases between. The CDR3 is CASTDSGYGYTF. CDR3 bases: TGTGCCAGCACAGACTCCGGCTATGGCTACACCTTC.

V is TRBV12-2 and J is TRBJ1-2. TRBV12-2 is recorded as a pseudogene. The length of the CDR3 is 15 residues. This CDR3 is CASRWRGPKSYGYTF. The CDR3 DNA sequence: TGTGCAAGTCGGTGGCGGGGGCCGAAGTCCTATGGCTACACCTTC.

The chain uses TRBV18 and TRBJ2-7; TRBD1 aligns across 7 bases. CDR1 KGHSH and CDR2 LQKENI come from the germline V gene. This CDR3 has 13 amino acids. V lost 6 bases to trimming and J lost 5 bases; unmatched junction nucleotides: 7. The CDR3 coding sequence is TGTGCCAGCTCTTCCGGGACAGCTAACGAGCAGTACTTC. Translating gives CASSSGTANEQYF.

This rearrangement joins TRBV27 to TRBJ2-1, with 7 bases fitting TRBD2. Germline CDR1 reads MNHEY; CDR2 reads SMNVEV (reference sequence). The CDR3 extends over 15 amino acids. With 2 bases clipped from V and 10 bases from J, the junction kept 11 bases outside the gene matches. For the CDR3, the DNA is TGTGCCAGCAGTTTACGATCCGGCGGGGGTGAAGAGCAGTTCTTC. This encodes CASSLRSGGGEEQFF.

The chain is built from TRBV11-1 and TRBJ2-3; a weak D match, TRBD2 (6 bases). Germline-derived CDR1 and CDR2 are SGHAT and FQDESV (reference sequence). This CDR3 has 14 residues. Trimming took off 5 bases at V and 5 bases at J, with 14 bases between the two ends. CDR3 in amino acids: CASSPEAGRDTQYF. DNA for the CDR3: TGTGCCAGCAGCCCCGAGGCGGGAAGAGATACGCAGTATTTT.

This clone has just a few counts. The chain uses TRBV4-2 and TRBJ2-1; TRBD2 agrees at 15 bases. The J segment lost 7 bases and the V segment lost 6 bases, leaving 4 bases of the junction unmatched. In germline, CDR1 is LGHNA, CDR2 YNFKEQ. This CDR3 contains 15 residues. The CDR3 loop is CASSQGLAGGNEQFF. In nucleotides, the CDR3 is TGTGCCAGCAGTCAGGGACTAGCGGGAGGTAATGAGCAGTTCTTC.

This chain joins TRBV7-2 and TRBJ1-1; TRBD1 matches at 7 bases. The junction had 7 bases not matched to a gene; V was cut back by 6 bases and J by 0 bases. This CDR3 is built from 15 residues. Looked up from germline, CDR1 is SGHTA and CDR2 is FQGNSA. In nucleotides, the CDR3 is TGTGCCAGCAGTTCAAGACAGGGTATGAACACTGAAGCTTTCTTT. Translated, it gives CASSSRQGMNTEAFF.

The chain couples TRBV28 to TRBJ1-2; D is unresolved. V shed 5 bases and J shed 9 bases, with 19 bases lying between them. Germline CDR1 MDHEN, CDR2 SYDVKM. The CDR3 sequence is 14 residues long. For the CDR3, the DNA is TGTGCCAGCAGTCTCGTCCAACTCGGGGATAGCTACACCTTC. This codes for CASSLVQLGDSYTF.

The J gene is TRBJ1-1, the V gene TRBV21-1. TRBV21-1 is a pseudogene locus. The CDR3 runs to 15 residues. CDR3 sequence reads: CASSSTWVSWVEAFF. CDR3 sequence (DNA): TGTGCCAGCAGCTCGACGTGGGTGAGCTGGGTCGAAGCTTTCTTT.

V and J are TRBV4-1 and TRBJ2-3; D may be TRBD2 (6 bases). This CDR3 is built from 16 residues. Trimming took 0 bases from V and 3 from J, leaving 13 bases between them. CDR1 is MGHRA and CDR2 is YSYEKL in the germline V gene. The CDR3 loop is CASSQEFQGGTDTQYF. CDR3 sequence (DNA): TGCGCCAGCAGCCAAGAATTCCAGGGAGGAACAGATACGCAGTATTTT.

As for this clone: A read error may account for a junction end that differs from germline. The identical CDR3 is also encoded by other nucleotide sequences in the sample. This rearrangement joins TRBV5-4 to TRBJ1-2; D gene ambiguous. CDR3 length: 13 residues. Looked up from germline, CDR1 is SGHNT and CDR2 is YYREEE (reference sequence). The CDR3 loop is CASSLGQDYGYTF. The CDR3 DNA is TGTGCCAGCAGCTTGGGCCAGGATTATGGCTACACCTTT.

The chain recombines TRBV7-2 with TRBJ1-1, with TRBD1 matching over 8 bases. The CDR3 sequence is 14 residues long. Germline V gene data show CDR1 as SGHTA and CDR2 as FQGNSA. V shed 3 bases and J 1 base; nucleotides not matched to a gene: 1. The CDR3 DNA follows: TGTGCCAGCAGCTTCGACAGGGGGAACACTGAAGCTTTCTTT. This gives the protein CASSFDRGNTEAFF.

The genes are TRBV6-6 and TRBJ1-1; 10 bases agree with TRBD1. Germline loops: CDR1 MNHNY, CDR2 SVGAGI (reference sequence). Trimming cost V 6 bases and J 4 bases; bases outside gene matches: 8. This CDR3 region has 15 residues. CDR3 amino acids: CASSPGTGVGTEAFF. Here the CDR3 DNA reads TGTGCCAGCAGCCCCGGGACAGGGGTTGGCACTGAAGCTTTCTTT.